This T cell receptor (beta chain) was obtained from a study of cytomegalovirus exposure and HLA in healthy donors (dated by TCRdb to 2016 to 2017). About the investigation overall: In an earlier analysis of approximately 640 of the donors, about 260 Gb of sequence data and some 100 million unique TCR beta sequences from 150 million to 200 million T cells were reported. Among the roughly 430 genotyped donors, around 81% belonged to the genetic ancestry cluster associated with self-reported Caucasian donors. Typing coverage differed by locus: A, B, C, DRB1 and DQB1 were typed in roughly 629-640 donors, DQA1 in about 510, DPA1 in around 600, and DPB1 in around 490. An earlier analysis of 587 of the donors applied high-throughput TCR beta sequencing to assess whether each TCR beta V gene segment acted as functional or pseudogenic. Among 300 to 500 genotyped donors of the cohort, an average of around 250,000 unique TCR beta nucleotide sequences was sequenced per donor, of which 15% to 20% were non-productive. The aim of the study was to test whether cataloging public T cell receptors could identify signatures of past pathogen exposure. Alongside the repertoire data, information on donor age, sex, ethnicity and CMV serostatus was compiled. In addition to the first cohort of around 670 subjects, a separate validation cohort of 100 to 150 different subjects was used. To study patterns of TCR occurrence, a later analysis re-analyzed previously published TCR beta repertoires from under 750 donors and added high-resolution HLA genotyping. Because of strong linkage in the cohort, five DR-DQ haplotypes were treated as single units for association and clustering. To predict cytomegalovirus infection status, the study brought together high-throughput TCR immunosequencing, statistical association of individual TCRs with disease status, and machine learning. An early release covering roughly 640 HLA-typed donors comprised approximately 300 gigabases of sequencing data and 85 million to 100 million unique TCR sequences. Genome-wide SNP genotypes for about 55% of the 666 donors were used in a later genetic analysis, which treated that subset as a discovery cohort. The later analysis used no new phenotypic data to find candidate immune exposures, relying instead on TCR beta sequences and their occurrence across donors. HLA typing included class I and class II loci at four-digit resolution. The T cell repertoires of 550 to 850 subjects were profiled by immunosequencing and related to cytomegalovirus serostatus. Every repertoire in the discovery cohort had been generated on one and the same sequencing platform.

In total, 666 healthy bone marrow donors made up the cohort. Cohort members were all nominally healthy when sampled, although unrecorded immune exposures were likely present. The donor tested CMV seronegative, placing the donor among the 352 seronegative members of the cohort. A peripheral blood sample was provided by each donor, and peripheral blood mononuclear cells were used for TCR beta sequencing. Genomic DNA extraction from the blood cell samples was performed with the Qiagen DNeasy Blood Extraction Kit. The germline V gene supplies CDR1 MDHEN and CDR2 SYDVKM. Trimming accounts for 5 bases at V and 6 bases at J, while the number of junction bases matched to no gene is 4. The CDR3, cysteine through phenylalanine, is 14 amino acids long. Only the CDR3 portion is preserved as DNA: 42 bases, with reading frame beginning at the first base. The study at large found these results: Because HLA typing was unavailable for some donors at each locus, only the typed subset was used in association tests. A later analysis found that TCR association rates varied across HLA loci, with DRB1 alleles showing the most associated TCRs and HLA-C alleles the fewest. In a later analysis, most CMV-associated TCR beta chains were found to appear HLA-restricted, with HLA associations seemingly driven largely by CMV exposure. A later genetic analysis reported fewer N-insertions in productive TCRs among donors in an Asian-associated ancestry cluster than the roughly 620-donor mean. Roughly uniform sequencing depth across donors was assumed in presence/absence analyses, although this assumption may not hold. CMV serostatus was the only immune exposure information available for the cohort. In an earlier analysis of about 600 of the donors, most TCR beta V segments appeared in productive rearrangements about 87% or about 30% of the time, broadly matching IMGT annotations. A total of 164 TCR beta chains were listed by the study as associated with cytomegalovirus. In vitro tests confirmed that three of the cytomegalovirus-associated TCR beta chains recognize cytomegalovirus antigens. Correlated functional status among segregating V segments might reflect linkage disequilibrium, but an unknown experimental factor could not be ruled out. Compared with equally common non-associated chains, HLA-associated TCR beta chains in a later analysis were more clonally expanded and had lower generation probabilities. Because the 87-base-pair reads could not distinguish some IMGT-functional V segments, including TRBV6-2 and TRBV6-3, those segments were excluded. Several of the top co-occurrence clusters appeared to be linked to parvovirus B19, influenza, CMV and Epstein-Barr virus, according to a later analysis. A further reported finding was that TCR beta sequences accurately predicted the HLA-A and HLA-B alleles for most subjects in the first cohort. Only TCR beta chains were sequenced in this cohort, and the absence of alpha or paired-chain data limited detectable features. Most TCR sequences were seen in very few donors, while some public TCRs were found in many individuals. In a later genetic analysis, a missense DCLRE1C variant was associated with V-gene and J-gene trimming of TCR beta chains, and the association was replicated in an independent cohort. A group of highly shared sequence variants was considered likely to be a technical artifact of the sequencing pipeline. Some 15 rarely observed V segments, including chromosome 9 orphons, were excluded from the earlier analysis of 550 to 700 of the donors because counts were too low. Specific HLA alleles were associated with about 17,000 TCR beta sequences at a false discovery rate of 0.05 in a later analysis. The authors suggested that the approach could potentially be extended to other disease states and immunological phenotypes. The classifier was reported to diagnose cytomegalovirus status with high specificity and sensitivity in both the original and validation cohorts. When HLA alleles, especially DR and DQ, strongly co-occurred, attributing TCR associations to individual alleles was difficult.

Points on this clone: What this receptor recognizes is not known. No base quality values were provided; no much bigger clone lies one nucleotide off.

Library preparation used the immunoSEQ multiplex PCR assay. A mixture of 60 forward primers for TCR Vbeta segments and 13 reverse primers for TCR Jbeta segments was used in the multiplex PCR. A multiplex PCR assay on genomic DNA amplified the CDR3 region of rearranged TCR beta genes. On the Illumina HiSeq System, the amplified TCR beta libraries were sequenced as 87-base-pair reads. Per the original workflow: A later analysis counted approximately 84 million unique TCR beta chains across the 550 to 800 repertoires, and some 11 million of these chains were shared by at least two donors. Raw reads were error-corrected and collapsed into unique sequences by a nearest-neighbor algorithm in which closely related sequences were merged to remove PCR and sequencing errors. To assign V, D and J gene segments, CDR3 sequences were aligned to IMGT reference sequences. For a sequence to be retained, a match of at least six nucleotides to both a V gene segment and a J gene segment was required. A rearrangement was called productive if the CDR3 had no stop codons and remained in frame with V and J, and every other rearrangement was called non-productive. Following IMGT convention, CDR3 was defined as the stretch from the second conserved V-encoded cysteine to the conserved J-encoded phenylalanine. The earlier analysis of some 550 of the donors excluded any sequence lacking an unambiguous match to a single V gene segment. An earlier analysis of under 750 of the donors called V segments functional above 56.7% productive rearrangements and segregating when the between-donor standard deviation exceeded 5%. A statistical classification framework was built for diagnosing cytomegalovirus status from the catalog of TCR beta chain sequences. In a later analysis, TCR nucleotide sequences were compared against IMGT/GENE-DB human TR gene sequences so that V and J genes could be assigned. Using the TCRdist pipeline, a later analysis assigned CDR3 sequences along with most-parsimonious VDJ recombination scenarios. In a later analysis, each TCR beta chain was defined by its CDR3 amino acid sequence together with its V-gene family, and reads lacking a unique V-gene family were excluded. To address suspected cross-contamination and a sequencing artifact, a later analysis removed approximately 590 highly shared, low-generation-probability nucleotide sequences. For each public chain, a later analysis derived a clonal expansion index from normalized ranks of inferred template counts within each repertoire. In a later analysis, generation probabilities were computed with a VDJ recombination model fitted to out-of-frame rearrangements, and the resulting probabilities were checked against IGoR. A later analysis scored TCR-TCR, TCR-HLA and TCR-CMV co-occurrence with hypergeometric tests, applying a repertoire-size bias correction to TCR pairs. To estimate false discovery rates, a later analysis permuted the HLA or CMV assignments 20 times. A later analysis grouped co-occurring TCRs with DBSCAN, adding TCRdist sequence similarity when clustering within HLA-allele-positive subsets. For co-occurrence clustering, repertoires with fewer than 30,000 or more than 120,000 public chains were excluded, along with a handful of repertoires with anomalous nucleotide sharing. Held by TCRdb, this immuneACCESS table contains in-frame sequences only and omits some clones. Under half of the omission traces to an unresolved V gene where checked; the cause of the rest is unknown. The DNA was the basis for D and trimming; V, J and clone size are from that table. The sample table contains about 150,000 clones; only one count was recorded for approximately 84% of them. The leading ten clones occupy 2% to 2.5% of the sample.

Input material: PBMCs. This receptor was obtained from a woman younger than 30 in good health and CMV-seronegative. This sequence uses TRBV28 and TRBJ1-3; TRBD1 agrees with 10 junctional bases. The base sequence is TGTGCCAGCAGTCGACAGGGGGCGGAAAACACCATATATTTT. Its product reads: CASSRQGAENTIYF.